Listed below are T cell receptor beta chains from one sample, sequenced in a study of HIV-infected patients and healthy controls. TCRdb recomputed calls from the 5' RACE reads with MiXCR, one row per CDR3 protein. This sample yields some 6,600 distinct CDR3 sequences, of which over 7.5% are seen a single time; around 20% belongs to the top ten. The material sequenced was blood, taken during antiretroviral therapy. Source of these receptors: an adult with HIV infection. The CDR3 runs from the conserved cysteine through the conserved F or W. The order of the fields is CDR3 protein, CDR3 DNA, V gene, clone size, J gene, D gene. The D gene is left open where the match is weak. Rows give clone size only sometimes, using once, few, many, or a class for an expanded clone.

CASSYPHRETQYF,TGTGCCAGCAGTTACCCCCATAGAGAGACCCAGTACTTC,TRBV6-6,many,TRBJ2-5,NA
CASSPAAEVNEKLFF,TGTGCCAGCTCACCGGCGGCAGAGGTTAATGAAAAACTGTTTTTT,TRBV18,many,TRBJ1-4,NA
CASSLTTNSYEQYF,TGTGCCAGCAGTTTGACGACAAACTCCTACGAGCAGTACTTC,TRBV27,NA,TRBJ2-7,NA
CASSILSNTGELFF,TGTGCCAGTAGTATATTATCTAACACCGGGGAGCTGTTTTTT,TRBV19,medium-sized,TRBJ2-2,NA
CASSIPSANTEAFF,TGTGCCAGCAGCATTCCCTCCGCGAACACTGAAGCTTTCTTT,TRBV3-1,NA,TRBJ1-1,NA
CASSQDWGRWGKVNTEAFF,TGCGCCAGCAGCCAAGATTGGGGCAGGTGGGGGAAAGTGAACACTGAAGCTTTCTTT,TRBV4-3,many,TRBJ1-1,NA
CSASREGPRTDYNEQFF,TGCAGTGCTAGTAGGGAAGGGCCGCGGACAGACTACAATGAGCAGTTCTTC,TRBV20-1,NA,TRBJ2-1,NA
CASSKFERGATNEKLFF,TGCGCCAGCAGCAAGTTCGAAAGGGGAGCAACTAATGAAAAACTGTTTTTT,TRBV4-1,many,TRBJ1-4,NA
CASSPAWEGGLGNSPLHF,TGTGCCAGCAGCCCCGCCTGGGAGGGTGGTCTTGGCAATTCACCCCTCCACTTT,TRBV7-2,many,TRBJ1-6,NA
CASSLGAGQRSGANVLTF,TGTGCCAGCAGCTTAGGTGCGGGACAGCGCTCTGGGGCCAACGTCCTGACTTTC,TRBV7-9,medium-sized,TRBJ2-6,NA
CASSLLNQPQHF,TGTGCCAGCAGCTTACTCAATCAGCCCCAGCATTTT,TRBV7-2,many,TRBJ1-5,NA
CASSPMTSGQNEQFF,TGTGCCAGCAGCCCGATGACTAGCGGGCAAAATGAGCAGTTCTTC,TRBV3-1,many,TRBJ2-1,TRBD2
CASSLVWNTEAFF,TGCGCCAGCAGCTTGGTCTGGAACACTGAAGCTTTCTTT,TRBV5-1,medium-sized,TRBJ1-1,NA
CASSKGGTNEKLFF,TGTGCCAGCAGTAAGGGGGGGACTAATGAAAAACTGTTTTTT,TRBV28,many,TRBJ1-4,NA
CASSPGAGQFQPQHF,TGCGCCAGCAGCCCCGGGGCAGGGCAATTTCAGCCCCAGCATTTT,TRBV5-1,NA,TRBJ1-5,NA
CASSSPGQGSTEAFF,TGTGCCAGCAGTTCTCCGGGACAGGGTTCCACTGAAGCTTTCTTT,TRBV28,many,TRBJ1-1,TRBD1
CATSRDLGHRGGWNEQFF,TGTGCCACCAGCAGAGATCTAGGTCACAGGGGAGGTTGGAATGAGCAGTTCTTC,TRBV15,many,TRBJ2-1,NA
CASRLRGSNTEAFF,TGTGCCAGCAGATTGAGGGGGTCGAACACTGAAGCTTTCTTT,TRBV6-2/TRBV6-3,medium-sized,TRBJ1-1,NA
CASSPTSNTEAFF,TGTGCCAGCAGCCCTACATCGAACACTGAAGCTTTCTTT,TRBV7-3,medium-sized,TRBJ1-1,NA
CASIQTGDPSNEQFF,TGTGCCAGTATCCAGACAGGAGATCCCTCCAATGAGCAGTTCTTC,TRBV19,many,TRBJ2-1,NA
CASSLAPSGTGSYEQYF,TGCGCCAGCAGCTTGGCGCCTTCCGGGACAGGGAGCTACGAGCAGTACTTC,TRBV5-1,NA,TRBJ2-7,TRBD1
CASSYLRTLAKNIQYF,TGTGCCAGCAGTTACCTCAGAACGTTAGCCAAAAACATTCAGTACTTC,TRBV6-5,many,TRBJ2-4,NA
CASSLQAASFTPDTQYF,TGCGCCAGCAGCTTGCAGGCGGCTAGCTTCACACCAGATACGCAGTATTTT,TRBV5-1,NA,TRBJ2-3,NA
CSAIDRWTLHF,TGCAGTGCTATCGACAGATGGACCCTCCACTTT,TRBV20-1,medium-sized,TRBJ1-6,NA
CASSLSGGTHTDTQYF,TGTGCCAGCAGCTTGAGCGGGGGGACCCACACAGATACGCAGTATTTT,TRBV7-2,many,TRBJ2-3,TRBD2
CATRDINTGELFF,TGTGCTACCCGGGACATCAACACCGGGGAGCTGTTTTTT,TRBV28,many,TRBJ2-2,NA
CASSLAQGYEQYF,TGTGCCAGCAGCTTAGCGCAGGGCTACGAGCAGTACTTC,TRBV7-6,medium-sized,TRBJ2-7,NA
CASSFSTGGEKLFF,TGTGCCAGCAGCTTCTCGACAGGGGGCGAAAAACTGTTTTTT,TRBV7-9,medium-sized,TRBJ1-4,TRBD1
CASSAIRDREMNTEAFF,TGCGCCAGCAGCGCGATCCGGGACAGAGAAATGAACACTGAAGCTTTCTTT,TRBV10-1,NA,TRBJ1-1,TRBD1
CSVAPTTGLMNTEAFF,TGCAGCGTCGCTCCGACGACCGGGCTCATGAACACTGAAGCTTTCTTT,TRBV29-1,many,TRBJ1-1,NA
CASSDLLASGGQETQYF,TGTGCCAGCAGTGACCTCCTGGCTAGCGGGGGCCAAGAGACCCAGTACTTC,TRBV25-1,many,TRBJ2-5,TRBD2
CASSEARVDQPQHF,TGTGCCAGCAGTGAAGCGAGGGTCGATCAGCCCCAGCATTTT,TRBV2,many,TRBJ1-5,NA
CASSRSLAGTDEQFF,TGCGCCAGCAGCCGTTCGCTAGCGGGGACCGATGAGCAGTTCTTC,TRBV4-3,medium-sized,TRBJ2-1,TRBD2
CSARAGVRQINQPQHF,TGCAGTGCTAGAGCAGGTGTGCGGCAGATCAATCAGCCCCAGCATTTT,TRBV20-1,medium-sized,TRBJ1-5,NA
CASGLVGAGPTYEQYF,TGTGCTAGTGGTTTGGTAGGGGCAGGGCCTACCTACGAGCAGTACTTC,TRBV12-5,NA,TRBJ2-7,NA
CSAGRGSTDTQYF,TGCAGTGCCGGAAGGGGGTCCACAGATACGCAGTATTTT,TRBV20-1,medium-sized,TRBJ2-3,NA
CASRKLAGGTDTQYF,TGTGCCAGCAGAAAACTAGCGGGGGGCACAGATACGCAGTATTTT,TRBV2,many,TRBJ2-3,TRBD2
CASSYGQYNSPLHF,TGTGCCAGCAGTTACGGACAGTATAATTCACCCCTCCACTTT,TRBV6-5,many,TRBJ1-6,NA
CASSMGQLTTVGFVGSNQPQHF,TGTGCCAGCAGTATGGGACAACTTACGACGGTGGGATTTGTTGGGAGCAATCAGCCCCAGCATTTT,TRBV6-2/TRBV6-3,many,TRBJ1-5,NA
CASSWGRRNTEAFF,TGTGCCAGCAGTTGGGGACGGAGGAACACTGAAGCTTTCTTT,TRBV6-2/TRBV6-3,many,TRBJ1-1,NA
CASSRPTGGAFF,TGTGCCAGCAGCCGGCCGACAGGCGGGGCTTTCTTT,TRBV12-3/TRBV12-4,many,TRBJ1-1,NA
CASSLRTGQGYEQYF,TGTGCCAGCAGTTTAAGAACGGGACAGGGCTACGAGCAGTACTTC,TRBV7-9,medium-sized,TRBJ2-7,TRBD1
CASSEGGVGYTF,TGTGCCAGCAGTGAAGGTGGGGTCGGCTACACCTTC,TRBV6-1,NA,TRBJ1-2,NA
CSASAQGLDAFF,TGCAGTGCTAGTGCACAGGGCCTGGATGCTTTCTTT,TRBV20-1,NA,TRBJ1-1,NA
CASSLEWADLNTGELFF,TGTGCCAGCAGCTTAGAATGGGCGGACTTGAACACCGGGGAGCTGTTTTTT,TRBV7-3,many,TRBJ2-2,NA
CASSPGSRVGETQYF,TGTGCCAGCAGCCCAGGGTCAAGAGTAGGAGAGACCCAGTACTTC,TRBV11-2,NA,TRBJ2-5,NA
CASSPGLAGALLTDTQYF,TGCGCCAGCAGCCCGGGACTAGCGGGGGCCCTCCTCACAGATACGCAGTATTTT,TRBV5-1,medium-sized,TRBJ2-3,TRBD2
CASSPLSGDPWSGYTF,TGTGCCAGCAGCCCCCTCTCAGGGGACCCCTGGAGTGGCTACACCTTC,TRBV3-1,many,TRBJ1-2,NA
CSGSFAETQYF,TGCAGCGGTTCCTTTGCTGAGACCCAGTACTTC,TRBV29-1,medium-sized,TRBJ2-5,NA
CASSPEEGEKLFF,TGTGCCAGCAGCCCGGAGGAGGGGGAAAAACTGTTTTTT,TRBV28,few,TRBJ1-4,NA
CASSYSSGGNQPQHF,TGTGCCAGCAGTTACTCGTCGGGGGGCAATCAGCCCCAGCATTTT,TRBV6-2/TRBV6-3,medium-sized,TRBJ1-5,NA
CSVETGNNEQFF,TGCAGCGTAGAGACAGGGAACAATGAGCAGTTCTTC,TRBV29-1,medium-sized,TRBJ2-1,TRBD1
CASSYAPNYGYTF,TGTGCCAGCAGTTATGCTCCCAACTATGGCTACACCTTC,TRBV28,medium-sized,TRBJ1-2,NA